What follows is one TCR beta chain and its context. Its antigen is unknown. Three rounds of nested PCR, following a modified ARM-PCR protocol, produced the TCRbeta library. TCRdb reprocessed the multiplex PCR reads via MiXCR and lists one record per CDR3 protein. The table lists 90,000 to 110,000 distinct CDR3 sequences, 75% of them singletons. No cell sorting was done before RNA was extracted from the tissue. This entry belongs to a study of tumor and adjacent non-tumor tissue in lung cancer. As for the study in general: Samples averaged approximately 3.9 million productive TCRbeta reads each. Findings and caveats of the study: Significantly higher TCR diversity was found in tumor than normal lung.

The CDR3 loop spans 11 amino acids. Germline CDR1 reads DFQATT; CDR2 reads SNEGSKA (reference sequence). Between the trimmed V and J ends, which lost 4 bases and 8 bases, there was a span of 9 bases. Sample: lung tumor tissue. The receptor's source is a woman aged 60-70 years with non-small cell lung cancer. V gene TRBV20-1 combines with J gene TRBJ2-1; D gene unclear. The CDR3 nucleotides read TGCAGTGCTATACCGGTCGATGAGCAGTTCTTC. Its protein product is CSAIPVDEQFF.